These T cell receptor beta chains were read from a single sample in a study of shared clonotypes between healthy human individuals. Method: immunoSEQ multiplex PCR; TCRdb's copy keeps in-frame clones and lacks some. The sample yields 2 million to 2.5 million clones, 90% to 96% seen once. The sample comprised naive CD4+ T cells sorted from blood. The source of these receptors is a man aged 18-30 years in good health. Both conserved end residues are trimmed from each CDR3.

TRBV7-8,11,ASSLYIQETQY
TRBV30,10,ASGQGDEKLF
TRBV5-6,12,ASRGGGSYNEQF
TRBV6-1,10,ASTITDSPLH
TRBV7-2,13,ASSLLAGAYNEQF
TRBV9,12,ASSVLQGGTEAF
TRBV29-1,9,SGGLTDTQY
TRBV5-1,11,ASSLGDQIRQF
TRBV7-3,11,ASSLGLHNEQF
TRBV19,11,ASSTRGVGELF
TRBV5-1,11,ASSLEGGVKAF
TRBV6-5,12,ASSRTGSGGGYT
TRBV19,13,ASRTLQGNVDGYT
TRBV30,13,AWSGGGGVSEKLF
TRBV30,11,AWSDDRQGAQH
TRBV5-1,12,ASTDSQGPYEQY
TRBV4-3,13,ASSQDRSGSYEQY
TRBV7-9,10,ASSLGDRDWF
TRBV15,15,ATSTRTGLNSGNTIY
TRBV28,10,ASSSAGNTIY
TRBV6-5,13,ASSYPTAGVETQY
TRBV5-6,11,ASSYSGTYEQY
TRBV29-1,9,SVEDTPFQY
TRBV9,13,ASSVAGNAHYGYT
TRBV7-2,14,ASSTPKSVGPYEQY
TRBV4-1,15,ASSQGSAGGYTGELF